This T cell receptor (beta chain) is from a study of tumor-infiltrating lymphocytes in primary liver carcinoma. Starting material for RNA and DNA co-extraction consisted of about 20-32 mg of unsorted bulk tissue. This clonotype was seen only once. Priming with a constant-region primer yielded TCR beta cDNA from approximately 500 ng total RNA. Libraries covering TCR beta were generated through three nested multiplex PCR rounds (using a slightly modified ARM-PCR). TRBV1-TRBV30 forward primers paired with a C-beta reverse primer were used in the first two PCR rounds, which ran approximately 10 cycles each. TCRdb passed the multiplex PCR reads through MiXCR, listing each CDR3 protein once. The sample lists about 190,000 distinct CDR3 sequences, around four fifths seen once, with 15% to 20% in the top ten. The CDR3 is 14 amino acids. CDR1 is MNHEY and CDR2 is SVGEGT in the germline V gene. V lost 4 bases and J 12 bases, leaving 18 bases between the germline ends.

The sequenced sample was tumor tissue from primary liver carcinoma. J is TRBJ2-2 and V is TRBV6-2 or TRBV6-3; D perhaps matches TRBD1 (6 bases). This TCR derives from a middle-aged man with primary liver carcinoma and hepatitis B virus infection. CDR3 nucleotides: TGTGCCAGCAGTTTCCGGGACCCCACAGGGAAGCTGTTTTTT. Translating it yields CASSFRDPTGKLFF.